The 17 T cell receptor beta chains below were found in one sample sequenced in a study of cytomegalovirus exposure and HLA in healthy donors. The PCR had 60 Vbeta and 13 Jbeta primers. Clones were read by immunoSEQ multiplex PCR, and TCRdb kept only the in-frame ones, dropping some. The data contain approximately 190,000 clones, roughly 82% of them seen just once; the ten biggest clones take up around 3%. What was sequenced was PBMCs. All receptors derive from a woman aged 50 to 60 in good health and CMV-seropositive.

The chain uses TRBV2 and TRBJ2-2; perhaps TRBD2 as D (6 bases). Per germline, CDR1 SNHLY and CDR2 FYNNEI. The CDR3 runs 13 residues. V was clipped by 6 bases and J by 5 bases, with 10 bases between them. The chain's CDR3 is CASRTSWTGELFF. CDR3 bases: TGTGCCAGCAGGACTAGTTGGACCGGGGAGCTGTTTTTT.

The rearrangement uses TRBV7-2 and TRBJ2-7; TRBD2 might be the D (6 bases). The germline CDR1 and CDR2 sequences are SGHTA and FQGNSA. The CDR3 length is 14 residues. V was pared by 4 bases and J by 7 bases, with 17 bases between. DNA for the CDR3: TGTGCCAGCAGCTACCGGGACTTGTCGCAGGAGCAGTACTTC. This encodes CASSYRDLSQEQYF.

The rearrangement links TRBV6-5 to TRBJ2-3; 11 bases fit TRBD2. The V gene's germline CDR1 is MNHEY and CDR2 SVGAGI. V shed 6 bases and J 9 bases; nucleotides not matched to a gene: 2. The CDR3 totals 12 residues. CDR3 in amino acids: CASSRLAGTQYF. In DNA form, the CDR3 reads TGTGCCAGCAGCCGACTAGCGGGGACGCAGTATTTT.

V gene TRBV28 combines with J gene TRBJ1-2, with 8 bases fitting TRBD1. Losses at the gene ends were 1 base for V and 1 base for J; bases not matched to a gene: 5. The germline CDR1 and CDR2 sequences are MDHEN and SYDVKM. The CDR3 contains 16 residues. CDR3 nucleotides: TGTGCCAGCAGTTTATATACAGGGGGTAGTAACTATGGCTACACCTTC. Its protein is CASSLYTGGSNYGYTF.

The chain combines TRBV6-6 with TRBJ1-1, with no clear D. V lost 7 bases to trimming and J lost 1 base, with 4 bases between them. Germline V lookup: CDR1 MNHNY, CDR2 SVGAGI (reference sequence). The CDR3 is made up of 11 amino acids. The CDR3 is CASIRNTEAFF. The CDR3 bases are TGTGCCAGCATTAGGAACACTGAAGCTTTCTTT.

The chain is built from TRBV7-8 and TRBJ2-2, with D possibly matching TRBD2 (6 bases). The germline CDR1 and CDR2 sequences are SGHVS and FQNEAQ. This CDR3 region has 14 residues. V shed 1 base and J shed 4 bases, with 7 bases lying between them. The CDR3 is CASSLGGVTGELFF. Written as DNA, the CDR3 is TGTGCCAGCAGCTTAGGGGGGGTCACCGGGGAGCTGTTTTTT.

The chain is built from TRBV13 and TRBJ2-2; TRBD2 aligns across 13 bases. CDR3 length: 17 amino acids. Germline CDR1 is PRHDT and CDR2 is FYEKMQ (reference sequence). With 5 bases clipped from V and 1 base from J, the junction kept 4 bases outside the gene matches. CDR3: CASSTRLAGGNTGELFF. CDR3 bases: TGTGCCAGCAGCACCAGACTAGCGGGGGGGAACACCGGGGAGCTGTTTTTT.

This chain uses TRBV4-3 with TRBJ2-2, with 7 positions matching TRBD1. The CDR3 runs 14 residues. In germline, CDR1 is LGHNA, CDR2 YSLEER. The V and J ends lost 6 bases and 5 bases, in that order; junction bases with no gene match: 6. CDR3 sequence reads: CASSRDSRTGELFF. In DNA, the CDR3 is TGCGCCAGCAGTCGGGACAGTCGAACCGGGGAGCTGTTTTTT.

The chain links TRBV7-2 to TRBJ2-7, with 8 bases lining up with TRBD1. Trimming cost V 5 bases and J 5 bases; bases outside gene matches: 11. Per germline, CDR1 SGHTA and CDR2 FQGNSA. This CDR3 spans 15 amino acids. CDR3 amino acids: CASSPIWTGRDEQYF. Here the CDR3 DNA reads TGTGCCAGCAGCCCAATTTGGACAGGGAGAGACGAGCAGTACTTC.

The chain employs TRBV19 and TRBJ1-5, with D hard to call. The CDR3 length is 14 residues. V lost 0 bases and J 7 bases, leaving 10 bases between the germline ends. CDR1 and CDR2 (germline): LNHDA, SQIVND (reference sequence). The CDR3 nucleotides are TGTGCCAGTAGTATAGATCATAGCGGACAGCCCCAGCATTTT. It specifies CASSIDHSGQPQHF.

The V call is TRBV27, the J call TRBJ2-1; the D gene is possibly TRBD1 (6 bases). V was cut by 5 bases and J by 12 bases, with 20 bases left in between. The germline V gene has CDR1 MNHEY and CDR2 SMNVEV (reference sequence). The CDR3 extends over 14 amino acids. CDR3 loop: CASSGGPRQVAQFF. In nucleotides, the CDR3 is TGTGCCAGCAGTGGGGGTCCCAGACAGGTAGCGCAGTTCTTC.

The rearrangement uses TRBV7-2 and TRBJ1-2; a possible D gene is TRBD1 (5 bases). The CDR3 covers 15 residues. With 4 bases removed from V and 4 bases from J, the gap between germline ends came to 16 bases. Germline V lookup: CDR1 SGHTA, CDR2 FQGNSA. The CDR3 is CASSYPTGSLYGYTF. In DNA, the CDR3 is TGTGCCAGCAGCTACCCAACAGGAAGCCTCTATGGCTACACCTTC.

The chain is built from TRBV5-1 and TRBJ2-7; a possible D gene is TRBD1 (5 bases). V was clipped by 4 bases and J by 11 bases, with 13 bases between them. CDR1 is SGHRS and CDR2 is YFSETQ in the germline V gene. The CDR3 length is 11 residues. In nucleotides, the CDR3 is TGCGCCAGCAGCAACCAGGGTCAGGAGTACTTC. The encoded protein is CASSNQGQEYF. Complete variable domain (other parts from reference TRBV5-1 and TRBJ2-7): KAGVTQTPRYLIKTRGQQVTLSCSPISGHRSVSWYQQTPGQGLQFLFEYFSETQRNKGNFPGRFSGRQFSNSRSEMNVSTLELGDSALYLCASSNQGQEYFGPGTRLTVT.

Only one count was recorded for this clone. The rearrangement joins TRBV7-2 to TRBJ1-6; no firm D call. Trimming removed 1 base from V and 7 bases from J, with 5 bases in between. The CDR3 runs 13 residues. The germline V gene has CDR1 SGHTA and CDR2 FQGNSA. CDR3 region: CASSLEANSPLHF. The CDR3 DNA is TGTGCCAGCAGCTTAGAAGCAAATTCACCCCTCCACTTT. The whole variable domain, remainder taken from reference TRBV7-2 and TRBJ1-6, is GAGVSQSPSNKVTEKGKDVELRCDPISGHTALYWYRQSLGQGLEFLIYFQGNSAPDKSGLPSDRFSAERTGGSVSTLTIQRTQQEDSAVYLCASSLEANSPLHFGNGTRLTVT.

V and J are TRBV30 and TRBJ2-3; 7 nucleotides agree with TRBD2. Germline loops: CDR1 GTSNPN, CDR2 SVGIG (reference sequence). The CDR3 contains 14 residues. The ends lost 0 bases at V and 6 bases at J; junction bases unmatched: 6. The CDR3 DNA follows: TGTGCCTGGAGTGTATCAGGAGCGGGGGATACGCAGTATTTT. This codes for CAWSVSGAGDTQYF.

The J gene is TRBJ1-3, the V gene TRBV27; maybe TRBD1 (6 bases). Trimming pared 6 bases from V and 3 bases from J, leaving 15 bases between. Germline-derived CDR1 and CDR2 are MNHEY and SMNVEV (reference sequence). This CDR3 comprises 15 residues. CDR3: CASSLGGAGGNTIYF. The CDR3 nucleotides are TGTGCCAGCAGCCTGGGGGGGGCAGGTGGAAACACCATATATTTT.

This clone was detected only a few times. One end of the junction varies from germline; a read error may be responsible. V usage is TRBV15 and J usage is TRBJ2-7, with 8 bases matching TRBD1. The CDR3 has 15 amino acids. CDR1 is LNHNV, CDR2 YYDKDF, per germline (reference sequence). The CDR3 is CATSPGQGESSEQYF. DNA for the CDR3: TGTGCCACCAGTCCCGGACAGGGTGAGTCCTCCGAGCAGTACTTC. Combining the CDR3 with reference TRBV15 and TRBJ2-7 gives the whole variable domain DAMVIQNPRYQVTQFGKPVTLSCSQTLNHNVMYWYQQKSSQAPKLLFHYYDKDFNNEADTPDNFQSRRPNTSFCFLDIRSPGLGDTAMYLCATSPGQGESSEQYFGPGTRLTVT.